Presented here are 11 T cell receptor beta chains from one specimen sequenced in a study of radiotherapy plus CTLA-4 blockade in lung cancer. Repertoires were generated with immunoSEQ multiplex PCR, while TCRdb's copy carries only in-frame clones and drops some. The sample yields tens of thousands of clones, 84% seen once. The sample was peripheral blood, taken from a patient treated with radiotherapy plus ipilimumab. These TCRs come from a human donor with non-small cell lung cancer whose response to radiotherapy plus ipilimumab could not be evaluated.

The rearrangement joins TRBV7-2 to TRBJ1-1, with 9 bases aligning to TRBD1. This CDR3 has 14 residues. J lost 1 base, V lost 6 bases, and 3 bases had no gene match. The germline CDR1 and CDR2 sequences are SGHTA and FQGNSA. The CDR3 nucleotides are TGTGCCAGCAGACAGGGACAGGGGAACACTGAAGCTTTCTTT. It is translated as CASRQGQGNTEAFF.

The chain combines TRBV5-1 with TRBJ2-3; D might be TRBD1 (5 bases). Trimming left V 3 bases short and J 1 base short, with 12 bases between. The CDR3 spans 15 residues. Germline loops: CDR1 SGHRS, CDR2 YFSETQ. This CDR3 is CASSSDIRGTDTQYF. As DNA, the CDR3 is TGCGCCAGCAGCTCGGACATTCGGGGCACAGATACGCAGTATTTT.

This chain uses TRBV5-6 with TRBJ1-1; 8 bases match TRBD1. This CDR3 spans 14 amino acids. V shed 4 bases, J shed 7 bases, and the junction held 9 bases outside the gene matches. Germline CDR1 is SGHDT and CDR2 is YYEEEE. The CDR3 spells CASSLPQGGGEAFF. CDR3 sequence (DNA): TGTGCCAGCAGCCTACCACAGGGGGGTGGTGAAGCTTTCTTT.

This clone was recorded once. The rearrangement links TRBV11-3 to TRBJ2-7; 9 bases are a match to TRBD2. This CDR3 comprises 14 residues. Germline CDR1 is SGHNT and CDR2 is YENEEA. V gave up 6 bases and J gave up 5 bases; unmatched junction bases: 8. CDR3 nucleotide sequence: TGTGCCAGCAGTGTTAGCGGGAGAACTCACGAGCAGTACTTC. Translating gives CASSVSGRTHEQYF.

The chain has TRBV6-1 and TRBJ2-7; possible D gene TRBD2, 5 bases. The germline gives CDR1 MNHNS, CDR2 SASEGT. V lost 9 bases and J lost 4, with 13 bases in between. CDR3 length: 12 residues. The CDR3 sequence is CASLGSVYEQYF. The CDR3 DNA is TGTGCCAGTTTAGGGAGCGTGTACGAGCAGTACTTC.

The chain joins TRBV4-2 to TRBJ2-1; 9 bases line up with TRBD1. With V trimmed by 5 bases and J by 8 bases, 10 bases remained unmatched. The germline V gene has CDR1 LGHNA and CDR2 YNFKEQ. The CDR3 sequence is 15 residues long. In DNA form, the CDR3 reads TGTGCCAGCAGCGCAGGGACAGGGAGTGGTCATGAGCAGTTCTTC. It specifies CASSAGTGSGHEQFF.

The chain's CDR3 is CASSVEGLAANTGELFF. CDR3 sequence (DNA): TGTGCCAGCAGCGTAGAAGGACTAGCGGCGAACACCGGGGAGCTGTTTTTT. The chain uses TRBV9 and TRBJ2-2; 10 positions match TRBD2. CDR1 is SGDLS, CDR2 YYNGEE, per germline. With 0 bases clipped from V and 0 bases from J, the junction kept 2 bases outside the gene matches. The CDR3 has 17 residues. Drawing the rest from reference TRBV9 and TRBJ2-2, the complete variable domain is DSGVTQTPKHLITATGQRVTLRCSPRSGDLSVYWYQQSLDQGLQFLIQYYNGEERAKGNILERFSAQQFPDLHSELNLSSLELGDSALYFCASSVEGLAANTGELFFGEGSRLTVL.

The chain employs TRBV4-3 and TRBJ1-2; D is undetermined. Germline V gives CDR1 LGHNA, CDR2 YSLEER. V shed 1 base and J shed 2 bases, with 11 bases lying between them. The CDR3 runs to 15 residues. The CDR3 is CASSQAFGANYGYTF. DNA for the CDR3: TGCGCCAGCAGCCAAGCGTTCGGAGCCAACTATGGCTACACCTTC.

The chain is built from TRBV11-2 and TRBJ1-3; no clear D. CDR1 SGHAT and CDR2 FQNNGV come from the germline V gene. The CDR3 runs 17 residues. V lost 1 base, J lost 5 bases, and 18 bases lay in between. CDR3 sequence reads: CASSLGYLNEDRNTIYF. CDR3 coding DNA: TGTGCCAGCAGCTTAGGTTACTTAAATGAGGATCGAAACACCATATATTTT.

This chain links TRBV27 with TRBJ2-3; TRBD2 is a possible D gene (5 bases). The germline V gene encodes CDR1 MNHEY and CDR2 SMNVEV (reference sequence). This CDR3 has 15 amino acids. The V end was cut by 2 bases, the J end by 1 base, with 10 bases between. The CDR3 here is CASSLLRARTDTQYF. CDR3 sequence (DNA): TGTGCCAGCAGTTTACTGAGGGCCCGCACAGATACGCAGTATTTT.

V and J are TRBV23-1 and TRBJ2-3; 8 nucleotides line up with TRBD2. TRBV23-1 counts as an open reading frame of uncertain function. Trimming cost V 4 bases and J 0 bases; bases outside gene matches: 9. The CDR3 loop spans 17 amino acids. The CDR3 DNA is TGCGCCAGCAGTCCCCCGGGAGGGGAGCAAAGCACAGATACGCAGTATTTT. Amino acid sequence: CASSPPGGEQSTDTQYF.